This TCR beta chain comes out of a study of T cells after yellow fever vaccination. Via MiXCR, TCRdb re-called the 5' RACE reads, giving one row per CDR3 protein. The table lists 550,000 to 750,000 distinct CDR3 sequences, roughly 14% of them singletons. V was clipped by 2 bases and J by 9 bases, with 14 bases between them. Germline CDR1 is MNHEY and CDR2 is SVGEGT. CDR3 length equals 15 residues. Only a few counts were recorded for this clonotype. The source is a man younger than 40 who received the YFV17D yellow fever vaccine. This specimen consisted of PBMCs, obtained on the day of the yellow fever booster vaccination. This chain connects TRBV6-2 or TRBV6-3 to TRBJ1-6; no firm D call. The CDR3, as DNA: TGTGCCAGCAGTTACCGGGTTGACGTACCTTCACCCCTCCACTTT. Its translation is CASSYRVDVPSPLHF.